The clone carrying this T cell receptor beta chain has ten or more counts. Antigen specificity is unknown. This sample stems from a study of neurological immune-mediated disorders. Germline values: CDR1 MNHEY, CDR2 SMNVEV (reference sequence). This CDR3 has 17 amino acids. The junction had 15 bases not matched to a gene; V was cut back by 3 bases and J by 7 bases. General study results and limits: In HTLV-1-associated myelopathy, TCR clonal expansion was greatest, and in multiple sclerosis it was least, below healthy controls. CDR3 amino acid sequences of expanded clones were not shared across subjects, a result suggesting private repertoires in all groups.

The making of cDNA relied on 5'RACE with 10-nucleotide random UMIs. Whenever a sequencing run was performed, it yielded over 170 million TCR-beta sequences from 15-18 subjects. TCRdb itself ran the 5' RACE reads through MiXCR, one entry per CDR3 protein. This sample has 120,000 or so distinct CDR3 sequences, with roughly 3.1% found just once. Sequencing was carried out using PBMCs. The chain carries TRBV27 and TRBJ2-1; 7 bases agree with TRBD2. The sequence derives from a woman aged 25-40 years with multiple sclerosis. The CDR3 DNA reads as TGTGCCAGCAGTTTCCTTGGGACTACCCATCGAGGTAATGAGCAGTTCTTC. Protein product: CASSFLGTTHRGNEQFF.